Below are 26 T cell receptor beta chains sequenced from a single sample in a study of PD-L1 blockade in urothelial cancer. TCRdb keeps only in-frame clones here, not all; method: immunoSEQ multiplex PCR. This table has 55,000 to 70,000 clones, around 83% appearing once. The source material was PBMCs, sampled around atezolizumab (anti-PD-L1) treatment. The receptors here all came from a man in his fifties or sixties with urothelial cancer.

The rearrangement links TRBV2 to TRBJ2-1, with 7 bases aligning to TRBD1. Germline V gene data show CDR1 as SNHLY and CDR2 as FYNNEI. CDR3 length equals 14 residues. After removal of 6 bases from V and 2 bases from J, the junction contained 4 bases not matched to a gene. CDR3 nucleotides: TGTGCCAGCAGAGGACAGGCTACCTACAATGAGCAGTTCTTC. It is translated as CASRGQATYNEQFF.

This chain joins TRBV4-1 and TRBJ2-3; 7 bases line up with TRBD1. V lost 4 bases and J lost 0; bases outside the gene matches: 4. The CDR3 has 15 amino acids. From germline, CDR1 is MGHRA and CDR2 YSYEKL. The DNA for the CDR3 is TGCGCCAGCAGCCTAAAGACAGGGAGCACAGATACGCAGTATTTT. This encodes CASSLKTGSTDTQYF.

The J gene is TRBJ2-1, the V gene TRBV7-9, with 7 bases matching TRBD2. The CDR3 runs 12 residues. CDR1 is SEHNR, CDR2 FQNEAQ, per germline (reference sequence). V lost 5 bases to trimming and J lost 13 bases; unmatched junction nucleotides: 8. DNA of the CDR3: TGTGCCAGCAGCCAGTCTCTAGCGGATCAGTTCTTC. This translates into CASSQSLADQFF. Looking up the rest from reference TRBV7-9 and TRBJ2-1 gives the full variable domain: DTGVSQNPRHKITKRGQNVTFRCDPISEHNRLYWYRQTLGQGPEFLTYFQNEAQLEKSRLLSDRFSAERPKGSFSTLEIQRTEQGDSAMYLCASSQSLADQFFGPGTRLTVL.

This chain uses TRBV9 with TRBJ2-1; 12 nucleotides line up with TRBD2. The CDR3 length is 16 residues. The germline gives CDR1 SGDLS, CDR2 YYNGEE. After removal of 4 bases from V and 2 bases from J, the junction contained 4 bases not matched to a gene. The CDR3 coding sequence is TGTGCCAGCAGCCCCTCTAGCGGGAGGGCCTACAATGAGCAGTTCTTC. Translated, it gives CASSPSSGRAYNEQFF.

This clone was seen a handful of times. The chain is built from TRBV5-1 and TRBJ2-2; D is undetermined. The CDR3 runs 15 residues. CDR1 is SGHRS and CDR2 is YFSETQ in the germline V gene. Trimming took off 6 bases at V and 1 base at J, with 13 bases between the two ends. The DNA of the CDR3 is TGCGCCAGCAAAATTGTCTCGGGGAACACCGGGGAGCTGTTTTTT. Encoded protein: CASKIVSGNTGELFF.

The J gene is TRBJ1-5, the V gene TRBV6-5; no reliable D call. The ends were cut back, 6 bases at V and 0 bases at J, with 12 bases in the middle. Germline CDR1 is MNHEY and CDR2 is SVGAGI. This CDR3 spans 15 amino acids. The CDR3 DNA reads TGTGCCAGCAGGGTCTTTCGAGATAGCAATCAGCCCCAGCATTTT. It specifies CASRVFRDSNQPQHF.

The chain employs TRBV18 and TRBJ2-7; perhaps TRBD1 as D (6 bases). CDR1 is KGHSH, CDR2 LQKENI, per germline. V lost 4 bases, J lost 4 bases, and 11 bases lay in between. This CDR3 has 13 residues. CDR3 loop: CASSLGRGYEQYF. The CDR3 DNA sequence: TGTGCCAGCTCACTTGGCAGGGGTTACGAGCAGTACTTC.

The J gene is TRBJ2-2, the V gene TRBV4-1; 7 bases line up with TRBD1. The junction had 4 bases not matched to a gene; V was cut back by 1 base and J by 5 bases. Per the germline V gene, CDR1 is MGHRA and CDR2 is YSYEKL. The CDR3 totals 15 residues. CDR3 region: CASSQGQGSTGELFF. Written as DNA, the CDR3 is TGCGCCAGCAGCCAAGGACAGGGTTCAACCGGGGAGCTGTTTTTT.

This chain uses TRBV5-4 with TRBJ2-7; TRBD2 matches 7 bases. Germline-derived CDR1 and CDR2 are SGHNT and YYREEE (reference sequence). The CDR3 sequence is 13 residues long. The trim removed 4 bases at V and 6 bases at J, leaving 7 bases unmatched. CDR3 loop: CASSPWEGREQYF. In nucleotides, the CDR3 is TGTGCCAGCAGCCCTTGGGAGGGCCGCGAGCAGTACTTC.

The chain joins TRBV6-6 to TRBJ1-6, with 8 bases fitting TRBD1. The CDR3 sequence is 15 residues long. CDR1 is MNHNY, CDR2 SVGAGI, per germline (reference sequence). V was pared by 7 bases and J by 10 bases, with 12 bases of the junction left unmatched. Written as DNA, the CDR3 is TGTGCCAGCAAGTCTCAGGGGGCCTCGGGGTCACCCCTCCACTTT. This translates into CASKSQGASGSPLHF.

The CDR3 region is CASSPVPGQGAYRYRVSNQPQHF. The CDR3, as DNA: TGTGCCAGCAGTCCCGTGCCTGGACAGGGGGCTTATCGGTACAGGGTTAGCAATCAGCCCCAGCATTTT. J is TRBJ1-5 and V is TRBV28, with TRBD1 matching over 11 bases. Germline V CDR1 and CDR2: MDHEN, SYDVKM. This CDR3 comprises 23 residues. V dropped 5 bases and J dropped 0; count of bases not matched to a gene: 24.

The chain combines TRBV7-6 with TRBJ2-7; 7 nucleotides agree with TRBD1. CDR3 length: 16 residues. The germline V gene encodes CDR1 SGHVS and CDR2 FNYEAQ. V dropped 4 bases and J dropped 3; count of bases not matched to a gene: 12. The CDR3 is CASSSGRRDRLYEQYF. CDR3 nucleotides: TGTGCCAGCAGCTCAGGCCGCCGGGACAGACTCTACGAGCAGTACTTC.

The chain uses TRBV11-2 and TRBJ2-7, with 9 bases lining up with TRBD2. The germline gives CDR1 SGHAT, CDR2 FQNNGV. This CDR3 region has 16 residues. The ends lost 9 bases at V and 0 bases at J; junction bases unmatched: 12. CDR3 DNA sequence: TGTGCCAGTGGAGGCGGGAGGGCCTGGGGCTCCTACGAGCAGTACTTC. Translation: CASGGGRAWGSYEQYF.

The chain is built from TRBV9 and TRBJ1-1, with D tentatively TRBD1 (5 bases). Trimming pared 1 base from V and 4 bases from J, leaving 11 bases between. The germline V gene has CDR1 SGDLS and CDR2 YYNGEE. The length of the CDR3 is 14 residues. CDR3 loop: CASSVSWGGTEAFF. Written as DNA, the CDR3 is TGTGCCAGCAGCGTAAGTTGGGGGGGCACTGAAGCTTTCTTT. Full variable domain (remainder filled in from reference TRBV9 and TRBJ1-1): DSGVTQTPKHLITATGQRVTLRCSPRSGDLSVYWYQQSLDQGLQFLIQYYNGEERAKGNILERFSAQQFPDLHSELNLSSLELGDSALYFCASSVSWGGTEAFFGQGTRLTVV.

This rearrangement joins TRBV18 to TRBJ2-7; 11 nucleotides align to TRBD2. This CDR3 spans 15 amino acids. Germline trimming cut 6 bases from V and 1 base from J; bases unmatched to any gene: 5. Germline loops: CDR1 KGHSH, CDR2 LQKENI. The CDR3: CASSRTSGRSYEQYF. The CDR3 DNA reads as TGTGCCAGCTCCCGGACTAGCGGGCGGTCCTACGAGCAGTACTTC.

The V gene is TRBV5-1, the J gene TRBJ2-5, with D perhaps matching TRBD2 (5 bases). Trimming cost V 0 bases and J 5 bases, with 14 bases left between them. The V gene's germline CDR1 is SGHRS and CDR2 YFSETQ. The CDR3 totals 15 residues. CDR3 residues: CASSLASGTGETQYF. The CDR3 DNA reads as TGCGCCAGCAGCTTGGCCTCGGGAACGGGGGAGACCCAGTACTTC.

This rearrangement joins TRBV2 to TRBJ2-1; 9 nucleotides match TRBD2. CDR1 and CDR2 (germline): SNHLY, FYNNEI. The length of the CDR3 is 17 residues. Losses at the gene ends were 3 bases for V and 0 bases for J; bases not matched to a gene: 6. CDR3 nucleotides: TGTGCCAGCAGTGAGTTAAGCGGGAGGAGCTCCTACAATGAGCAGTTCTTC. Protein: CASSELSGRSSYNEQFF.

V is TRBV30 and J is TRBJ1-1; D gene unclear. Germline V gene lookup returns CDR1 GTSNPN and CDR2 SVGIG (reference sequence). The ends were cut back, 3 bases at V and 9 bases at J, with 14 bases in the middle. CDR3 size: 12 residues. This chain's CDR3 is CAWRPGSQKAFF. The CDR3 DNA follows: TGTGCCTGGAGGCCCGGGAGCCAAAAAGCTTTCTTT.

This clone was seen a single time. The chain recombines TRBV5-1 with TRBJ2-1; 11 bases are a match to TRBD2. Losses at the gene ends were 1 base for V and 7 bases for J; bases not matched to a gene: 7. From germline, CDR1 is SGHRS and CDR2 YFSETQ. The CDR3 runs 16 residues. CDR3 sequence (DNA): TGCGCCAGCAGCTTGATAGCGGGAGGGCCTTCGAATGAGCAGTTCTTC. Its protein is CASSLIAGGPSNEQFF.

This chain joins TRBV7-3 and TRBJ2-3; 9 bases line up with TRBD1. V gave up 5 bases and J gave up 4 bases; unmatched junction bases: 13. This CDR3 has 17 residues. Germline CDR1 SGHTA, CDR2 FQGTGA. DNA for the CDR3: TGTGCCAGCAGCAAAACAGGGGGCCCGGGGAGCCCAGATACGCAGTATTTT. The encoded protein is CASSKTGGPGSPDTQYF.

V and J are TRBV7-8 and TRBJ1-3, with 7 bases lining up with TRBD1. CDR1 SGHVS and CDR2 FQNEAQ come from the germline V gene. V lost 1 base and J lost 0; bases outside the gene matches: 3. The CDR3 length is 16 residues. Here the CDR3 reads CASSLVGGASGNTIYF. The CDR3 coding sequence is TGTGCCAGCAGCTTAGTAGGGGGCGCCTCTGGAAACACCATATATTTT.

This chain connects TRBV28 to TRBJ2-3; 7 positions match TRBD2. Per germline, CDR1 MDHEN and CDR2 SYDVKM. CDR3 length: 20 amino acids. Trimming cost V 4 bases and J 2 bases; bases outside gene matches: 21. As DNA, the CDR3 is TGTGCCAGCAGTTCCACCTTGGGGGTTAGCGGGTTCCCTTCCACAGATACGCAGTATTTT. It codes for CASSSTLGVSGFPSTDTQYF.

The genes are TRBV5-4 and TRBJ2-3, with 7 nucleotides matching TRBD1. Losses at the gene ends were 4 bases for V and 4 bases for J; bases not matched to a gene: 6. The CDR3 sequence is 14 residues long. In germline, CDR1 is SGHNT, CDR2 YYREEE (reference sequence). CDR3 nucleotides: TGTGCCAGCAGCCCTAGACAGGGACCAGATACGCAGTATTTT. Residues: CASSPRQGPDTQYF. Supplemented by reference TRBV5-4 and TRBJ2-3, the full variable domain reads ETGVTQSPTHLIKTRGQQVTLRCSSQSGHNTVSWYQQALGQGPQFIFQYYREEENGRGNFPPRFSGLQFPNYSSELNVNALELDDSALYLCASSPRQGPDTQYFGPGTRLTVL.

This clone occurred a few times. The rearrangement links TRBV23-1 to TRBJ1-1, with TRBD1 matching over 8 bases. TRBV23-1 is filed as an ORF, its function uncertain. J lost 8 bases, V lost 4 bases, and 6 bases had no gene match. The CDR3 has 13 residues. CDR3 loop: CASSPGQGREAFF. CDR3 in DNA: TGCGCCAGCAGTCCCGGACAGGGTAGGGAAGCTTTCTTT.

V is TRBV15 and J is TRBJ1-2; TRBD1 matches at 8 bases. V shed 4 bases and J 7 bases; nucleotides not matched to a gene: 14. CDR3 length equals 16 residues. CDR1 is LNHNV, CDR2 YYDKDF, per germline (reference sequence). DNA for the CDR3: TGTGCCACCAGCACGAACGACAGGGGATTAGTAGGTGGCTACACCTTC. The encoded protein is CATSTNDRGLVGGYTF.

V gene TRBV9 combines with J gene TRBJ2-2, with 9 bases lining up with TRBD1. Germline loops: CDR1 SGDLS, CDR2 YYNGEE. The V and J ends lost 3 bases and 7 bases, in that order; junction bases with no gene match: 7. The CDR3 runs 15 residues. The CDR3 DNA sequence: TGTGCCAGCAGCGCGGACAGGGGATGGGGCGGGGAGCTGTTTTTT. It codes for CASSADRGWGGELFF.